This record concerns one TCR beta chain sequence. Other DNA sequences in the sample encode the same CDR3. In the original workflow: For nucleated cells, counts were estimated from reference gene primer amplification. Method: immunoSEQ multiplex PCR; TCRdb's copy keeps in-frame clones and lacks some. The V and J calls and clone size are taken from that table; D and trimming were inferred from the DNA. The data contain hundreds of thousands of clones, roughly 85% of them singletons. The data were obtained in a study of blood T cell repertoires in COVID-19. Study in general: Sites across the United States, Italy and Spain contributed samples from acute and convalescent COVID-19. Nucleic acid was either cDNA or gDNA, and it came from T cells, B-cell-depleted T cells, or PBMCs.

Germline V gives CDR1 LNHDA, CDR2 SQIVND (reference sequence). The CDR3 extends over 14 amino acids. Trimming cost V 6 bases and J 3 bases; bases outside gene matches: 2. The gene calls are TRBV19 and TRBJ2-1, with 10 positions matching TRBD2. This clonotype was obtained from a man aged 50-59 years with active or convalescent COVID-19. What was sequenced was peripheral blood. The DNA for the CDR3 is TGTGCCAGTAGCAGCGGGAGGGACTACAATGAGCAGTTCTTC. This sequence encodes CASSSGRDYNEQFF.